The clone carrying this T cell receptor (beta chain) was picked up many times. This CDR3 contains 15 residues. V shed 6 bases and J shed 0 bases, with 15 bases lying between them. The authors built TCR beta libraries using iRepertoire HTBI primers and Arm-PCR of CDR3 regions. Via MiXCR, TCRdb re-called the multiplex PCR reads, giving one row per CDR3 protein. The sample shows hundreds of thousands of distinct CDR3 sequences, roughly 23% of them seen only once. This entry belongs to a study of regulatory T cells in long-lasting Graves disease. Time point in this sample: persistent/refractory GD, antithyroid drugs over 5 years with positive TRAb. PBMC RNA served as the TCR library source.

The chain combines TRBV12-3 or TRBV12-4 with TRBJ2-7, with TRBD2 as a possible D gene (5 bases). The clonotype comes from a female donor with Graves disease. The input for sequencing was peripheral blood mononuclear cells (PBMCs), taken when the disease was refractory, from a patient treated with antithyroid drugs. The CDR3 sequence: CASRPNLGDSYEQYF. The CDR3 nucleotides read TGTGCCAGCAGACCCAACCTCGGGGACTCCTACGAGCAGTACTTC.